The sequence of this T cell receptor (beta chain) was determined in a study of beta chain features in type 1 diabetes. Study-level findings and limits: Shorter TCRB CDR3s, moderately but significantly so, were found in Type 1 diabetes patients in all four CD4+ subsets. Within the patient group, naive, central memory and Treg TCRB repertoires appeared more similar to each other than within healthy donors.

This clone has just a few counts. As yet, its antigen is unknown. Expressed TCRB transcripts were sequenced, since all the RNA that had been isolated was reverse transcribed. TCRdb keeps only in-frame clones here, not all; method: immunoSEQ multiplex PCR. The profile shows around 450,000 clones, over 9.5% of them singletons. Germline V CDR1 and CDR2: LNHDA, SQIVND (reference sequence). V was cut by 11 bases and J by 5 bases, with 22 bases left in between. CDR3 length equals 15 residues. Stem cell-like memory, regulatory, central memory and naive CD4+ cells were sorted via CD45RO/CCR7/CD25/CD127/CD95/CD27. Sorting produced populations that all topped 98% purity.

The receptor was isolated from a woman between 18 and 29 years old in good health. The J gene is TRBJ2-1, the V gene TRBV19, with D tentatively TRBD1 or TRBD2 (5 bases each). The source material was naive CD4+ T cells from blood. As DNA, the CDR3 is TGTGCCTCGAAGGAGGAGAGGACACAAAACAATGAGCAGTTCTTC. It encodes CASKEERTQNNEQFF.